This passage covers 23 T cell receptor beta chains from one sample sequenced in a study of cytomegalovirus exposure and HLA in healthy donors. Researchers ran the PCR with 60 Vbeta and 13 Jbeta primers. The assay was immunoSEQ multiplex PCR, and TCRdb's table has in-frame clones only and misses some. The table has roughly 190,000 clones, 65% to 85% seen once. The source material was PBMCs. The receptors were gathered from a female donor in good health and CMV-seronegative.

Worth noting for this clone: One end of the junction is discordant with germline, which a read error may explain. The chain is built from TRBV7-7 and TRBJ2-1, with 7 positions matching TRBD1. Germline V gives CDR1 SSHAT, CDR2 FNYEAQ (reference sequence). This CDR3 is 13 amino acids long. The DNA for the CDR3 is TGTGCTAGCAGCCCGCACAGGGGCAATGAGCAGTTCTTC. Its protein product is CASSPHRGNEQFF.

The V gene is TRBV6-1, the J gene TRBJ2-5; 11 bases are a match to TRBD2. In germline, CDR1 is MNHNS, CDR2 SASEGT. The CDR3 sequence is 15 residues long. J was trimmed by 5 bases and V by 5 bases; bases with no gene match: 7. CDR3 in DNA: TGTGCCAGCAGTCTGACTAGCGGGACGCCTGAGACCCAGTACTTC. Its translation: CASSLTSGTPETQYF.

The V gene is TRBV11-2, the J gene TRBJ1-5; a weak D match, TRBD1 (5 bases). From germline, CDR1 is SGHAT and CDR2 FQNNGV. There are 14 residues in the CDR3. V was trimmed by 2 bases and J by 6 bases, leaving 11 bases between them. The CDR3 DNA is TGTGCCAGCAGCTTAAACTGGGGCATTCAGCCCCAGCATTTT. It is translated as CASSLNWGIQPQHF. Together with reference TRBV11-2 and TRBJ1-5, the CDR3 gives the full variable domain: EAGVAQSPRYKIIEKRQSVAFWCNPISGHATLYWYQQILGQGPKLLIQFQNNGVVDDSQLPKDRFSAERLKGVDSTLKIQPAKLEDSAVYLCASSLNWGIQPQHFGDGTRLSIL.

CDR3 protein: CASSQEFDTYGEKLFF. The CDR3 DNA is TGCGCCAGCAGCCAAGAATTTGACACATACGGTGAAAAACTGTTTTTT. V gene TRBV4-3 combines with J gene TRBJ1-4; D not certain. Germline V lookup: CDR1 LGHNA, CDR2 YSLEER. Trimming shortened V by 0 bases and J by 7 bases, and 15 bases separated the two germline ends. The CDR3 is 16 amino acids.

The chain recombines TRBV13 with TRBJ1-6; D gene unclear. The germline V and J ends were trimmed by 1 base and 10 bases, with 8 bases remaining between them. There are 13 residues in the CDR3. CDR1 and CDR2 (germline): PRHDT, FYEKMQ (reference sequence). This CDR3 reads CASSLDVGSPLHF. As DNA, the CDR3 is TGTGCCAGCAGCTTAGATGTTGGCTCACCCCTCCACTTT.

This sequence joins TRBV27 and TRBJ2-1; the match to TRBD2 covers 8 bases. The CDR3 extends over 15 amino acids. Trimming removed 2 bases from V and 2 bases from J; junction bases left unmatched: 2. Germline CDR1 is MNHEY and CDR2 is SMNVEV (reference sequence). The chain's CDR3 is CASSLGSGAYNEQFF. The CDR3 coding sequence is TGTGCCAGCAGTTTAGGTAGCGGGGCCTACAATGAGCAGTTCTTC.

The chain recombines TRBV28 with TRBJ2-7, with 7 bases identical to TRBD1. Trimming removed 5 bases from V and 1 base from J; junction bases left unmatched: 17. The germline V gene encodes CDR1 MDHEN and CDR2 SYDVKM. This CDR3 spans 18 amino acids. As DNA, the CDR3 is TGTGCCAGCAGTCCATATGGAGGTGGGACAGCCATATCCTACGAGCAGTACTTC. Protein: CASSPYGGGTAISYEQYF.

As concerns this clone: Other DNA sequences within the sample encode an identical CDR3. The chain carries TRBV6-5 and TRBJ2-7; 7 bases match TRBD1. V trimming: 6 bases; J trimming: 3 bases; junction bases outside the gene matches: 8. Germline lookup yields CDR1 MNHEY and CDR2 SVGAGI. The CDR3 is made up of 14 amino acids. The CDR3 is CASSPGTAGYEQYF. CDR3 nucleotides: TGTGCCAGCAGCCCCGGGACAGCAGGCTACGAGCAGTACTTC.

CDR3 nucleotide sequence: TGTGCCAGCAGCCCCCTAGCGGGAGTTGCTAATGAGCAGTTCTTC. Protein sequence: CASSPLAGVANEQFF. The chain links TRBV7-9 to TRBJ2-1; 10 positions agree with TRBD2. Germline lookup yields CDR1 SEHNR and CDR2 FQNEAQ (reference sequence). This CDR3 comprises 15 residues. The J segment lost 7 bases and the V segment lost 5 bases, leaving 8 bases of the junction unmatched. The full variable domain, in which reference TRBV7-9 and TRBJ2-1 provide the parts outside the CDR3, is DTGVSQNPRHKITKRGQNVTFRCDPISEHNRLYWYRQTLGQGPEFLTYFQNEAQLEKSRLLSDRFSAERPKGSFSTLEIQRTEQGDSAMYLCASSPLAGVANEQFFGPGTRLTVL.

This clone was observed a handful of times. The chain employs TRBV30 and TRBJ2-3, with a possible D match to TRBD2 (6 bases). CDR1 and CDR2 from the germline V gene are GTSNPN and SVGIG (reference sequence). V was cut by 3 bases and J by 2 bases, with 12 bases left in between. The CDR3 covers 14 residues. The CDR3: CAWRGGPYTDTQYF. In nucleotides, the CDR3 is TGTGCCTGGAGGGGAGGACCGTACACAGATACGCAGTATTTT.

The V and J genes are TRBV5-4 and TRBJ2-1, with 7 bases identical to TRBD1. The V gene's germline CDR1 is SGHNT and CDR2 YYREEE (reference sequence). The CDR3 sequence is 15 residues long. The junction had 9 bases not matched to a gene; V was cut back by 0 bases and J by 9 bases. The CDR3 DNA is TGTGCCAGCAGCTTGGACAGGGGAATGGATGGTGAGCAGTTCTTC. It codes for CASSLDRGMDGEQFF.

The chain combines TRBV9 with TRBJ1-1, with 7 positions matching TRBD1. The V segment lost 4 bases and the J segment 2 bases; nucleotides outside the gene matches: 11. The length of the CDR3 is 16 residues. Germline assignment: CDR1 SGDLS and CDR2 YYNGEE. DNA for the CDR3: TGTGCCAGCAGCCTCCGCGGGACAGCCCTCAACACTGAAGCTTTCTTT. Its protein is CASSLRGTALNTEAFF.

The CDR3 is CASSEGTSRTGSSRTDTQYF. CDR3 nucleotides: TGTGCCAGCAGTGAAGGAACTAGCCGGACAGGATCGTCTAGGACAGATACGCAGTATTTT. The chain joins TRBV2 to TRBJ2-3; D possibly corresponds to TRBD1 (7 bases). The germline CDR1 and CDR2 sequences are SNHLY and FYNNEI. Trimming pared 1 base from V and 3 bases from J, leaving 26 bases between. The CDR3 extends over 20 amino acids.

The V call is TRBV4-1, the J call TRBJ2-5; 9 bases are shared with TRBD2. The V segment lost 1 base and the J segment 4 bases; nucleotides outside the gene matches: 25. This CDR3 is built from 22 residues. Germline CDR1 and CDR2: MGHRA and YSYEKL. CDR3 DNA: TGCGCCAGCAGCCAAGTAAACGGATTGGATCTAGCGGGGAGACTGAACTTAGAGACCCAGTACTTC. Protein product: CASSQVNGLDLAGRLNLETQYF.

The chain is built from TRBV9 and TRBJ2-2; 7 nucleotides agree with TRBD1. The trim removed 0 bases at V and 8 bases at J, leaving 10 bases unmatched. Germline V CDR1 and CDR2: SGDLS, YYNGEE. CDR3 length: 16 residues. The CDR3 DNA is TGTGCCAGCAGCGTAGCAACAGGGGTCCTCGGAGGGGAGCTGTTTTTT. Translating gives CASSVATGVLGGELFF.

This sequence joins TRBV2 and TRBJ2-7; 13 bases agree with TRBD2. The V gene's germline CDR1 is SNHLY and CDR2 FYNNEI. The CDR3 is 15 residues long. V was clipped by 5 bases and J by 3 bases; unmatched bases: 4. The CDR3 spells CASSRGLAGLYEQYF. The CDR3 region has the DNA TGTGCCAGCAGTCGGGGACTAGCGGGACTCTACGAGCAGTACTTC.

This clone turned up a few times. The gene calls are TRBV21-1 and TRBJ2-2; the table calls TRBD1, which could not be checked here. TRBV21-1 is flagged as a pseudogene. CDR3 size: 18 residues. DNA of the CDR3: TGTGCCAGCAGCAAAAAGGAAGCAGGGCAGTCGAACACCGGGGAGCTGTTTTTT. The encoded protein is CASSKKEAGQSNTGELFF.

DNA of the CDR3: TGTGCCAGCAGCTTAGGCGGGTCGGGCAATGAGCAGTTCTTC. Protein: CASSLGGSGNEQFF. The chain joins TRBV7-3 to TRBJ2-1, with D maybe TRBD2 (5 bases). CDR3 length: 14 amino acids. The germline gives CDR1 SGHTA, CDR2 FQGTGA. Trimming took 2 bases from V and 6 from J, leaving 11 bases between them.

The chain combines TRBV27 with TRBJ1-1, with D hard to call. The germline V gene has CDR1 MNHEY and CDR2 SMNVEV (reference sequence). The CDR3 is 13 amino acids. V lost 5 bases, J lost 5 bases, and 12 bases lay in between. The CDR3 sequence is CASSPRWETEAFF. DNA for the CDR3: TGTGCCAGCAGTCCCCGGTGGGAGACTGAAGCTTTCTTT.

This rearrangement joins TRBV2 to TRBJ1-1; 10 bases are a match to TRBD1. Trimming took 6 bases from V and 3 from J; bases not matched to a gene: 7. The CDR3 extends over 15 amino acids. The germline gives CDR1 SNHLY, CDR2 FYNNEI. DNA for the CDR3: TGTGCCAGCAGAGCCGGGACAGGGGTGCACACTGAAGCTTTCTTT. Its protein product is CASRAGTGVHTEAFF.

The rearrangement links TRBV2 to TRBJ2-2; perhaps TRBD2 as D (6 bases). CDR3 length: 15 amino acids. Germline V gene sequence: CDR1 SNHLY, CDR2 FYNNEI. V was cut by 7 bases and J by 6 bases, with 18 bases left in between. The CDR3 bases are TGTGCCAGCAAGAAACTAGCTTTCGATTCCGGGGAGCTGTTTTTT. It is translated as CASKKLAFDSGELFF.

The V and J genes are TRBV11-2 and TRBJ2-5, with 12 bases aligning to TRBD2. The J call is uncertain, as TRBJ2-7 better fits the DNA end. Germline V gives CDR1 SGHAT, CDR2 FQNNGV. This CDR3 is 15 amino acids long. The CDR3 DNA follows: TGTGCCAGCAGCTTATCTAGCGGGAGGGTTTACGAGCAGTACTTC. It yields the protein CASSLSSGRVYEQYF.

This rearrangement joins TRBV9 to TRBJ1-1; TRBD1 is a possible D gene (6 bases). The CDR3 covers 17 residues. V lost 3 bases and J lost 1, with 19 bases in between. Germline CDR1 reads SGDLS; CDR2 reads YYNGEE. The CDR3 is CASSAPGGRGGNTEAFF. DNA of the CDR3: TGTGCCAGCAGCGCCCCGGGGGGCCGCGGGGGGAACACTGAAGCTTTCTTT. Looking up the rest from reference TRBV9 and TRBJ1-1 gives the full variable domain: DSGVTQTPKHLITATGQRVTLRCSPRSGDLSVYWYQQSLDQGLQFLIQYYNGEERAKGNILERFSAQQFPDLHSELNLSSLELGDSALYFCASSAPGGRGGNTEAFFGQGTRLTVV.